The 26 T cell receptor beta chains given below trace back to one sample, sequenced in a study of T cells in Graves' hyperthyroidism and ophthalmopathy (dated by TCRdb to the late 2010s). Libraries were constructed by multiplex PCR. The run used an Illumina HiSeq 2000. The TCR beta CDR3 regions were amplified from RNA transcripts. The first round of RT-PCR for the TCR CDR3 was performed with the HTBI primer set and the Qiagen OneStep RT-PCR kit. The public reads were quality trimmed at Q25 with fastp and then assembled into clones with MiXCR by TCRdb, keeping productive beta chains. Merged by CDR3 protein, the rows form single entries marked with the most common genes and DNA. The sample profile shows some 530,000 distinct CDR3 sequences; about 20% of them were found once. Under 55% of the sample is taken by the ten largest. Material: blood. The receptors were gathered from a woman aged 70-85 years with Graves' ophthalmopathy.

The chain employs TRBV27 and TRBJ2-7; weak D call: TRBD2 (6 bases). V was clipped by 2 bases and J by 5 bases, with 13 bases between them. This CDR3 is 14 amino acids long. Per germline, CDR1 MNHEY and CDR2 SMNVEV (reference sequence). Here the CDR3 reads CASSLQGTSNEQYF. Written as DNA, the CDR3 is TGTGCCAGCAGTTTACAGGGTACTAGCAACGAGCAGTACTTC.

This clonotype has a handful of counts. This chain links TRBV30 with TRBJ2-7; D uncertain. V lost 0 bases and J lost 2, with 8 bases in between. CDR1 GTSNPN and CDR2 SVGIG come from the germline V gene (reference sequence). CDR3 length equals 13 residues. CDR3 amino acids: CAWSVGSTYEQYF. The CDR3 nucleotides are TGTGCCTGGAGTGTAGGCAGTACCTACGAGCAGTACTTC. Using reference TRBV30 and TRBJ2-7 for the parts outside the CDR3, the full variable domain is SQTIHQWPATLVQPVGSPLSLECTVEGTSNPNLYWYRQAAGRGLQLLFYSVGIGQISSEVPQNLSASRPQDRQFILSSKKLLLSDSGFYLCAWSVGSTYEQYFGPGTRLTVT.

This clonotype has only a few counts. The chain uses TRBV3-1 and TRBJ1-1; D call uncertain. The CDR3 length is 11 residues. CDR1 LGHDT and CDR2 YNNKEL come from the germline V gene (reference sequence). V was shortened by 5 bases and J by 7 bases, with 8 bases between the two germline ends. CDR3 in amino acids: CASSGRVEAFF. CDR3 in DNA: TGTGCCAGCAGCGGACGGGTTGAAGCTTTCTTT.

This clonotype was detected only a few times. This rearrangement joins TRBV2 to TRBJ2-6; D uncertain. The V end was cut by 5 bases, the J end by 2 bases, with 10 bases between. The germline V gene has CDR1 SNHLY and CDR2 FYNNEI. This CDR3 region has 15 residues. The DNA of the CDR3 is TGTGCCAGCAGTCCAACCGTCACTGGGGCCAACGTCCTGACTTTC. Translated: CASSPTVTGANVLTF.

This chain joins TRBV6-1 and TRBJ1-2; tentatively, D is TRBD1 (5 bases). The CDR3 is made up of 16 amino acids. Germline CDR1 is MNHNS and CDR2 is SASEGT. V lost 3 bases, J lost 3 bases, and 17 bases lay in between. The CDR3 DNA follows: TGTGCCAGCAGTGAGCAGGGAGCAGGTTCATACTATGGCTACACCTTC. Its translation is CASSEQGAGSYYGYTF.

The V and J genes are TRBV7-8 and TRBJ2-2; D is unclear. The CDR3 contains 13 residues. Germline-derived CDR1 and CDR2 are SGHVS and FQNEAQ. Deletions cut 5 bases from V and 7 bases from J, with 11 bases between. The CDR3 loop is CASSQRSYGELFF. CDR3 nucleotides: TGTGCCAGCAGCCAAAGATCCTACGGGGAGCTGTTTTTT.

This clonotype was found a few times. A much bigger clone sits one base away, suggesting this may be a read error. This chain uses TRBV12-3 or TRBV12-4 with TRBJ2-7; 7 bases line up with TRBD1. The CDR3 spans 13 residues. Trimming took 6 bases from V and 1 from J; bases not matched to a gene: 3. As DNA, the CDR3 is TGTGCCAGCAGACCGGGACAGTCCTACGAGCAGTACTTC. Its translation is CASRPGQSYEQYF.

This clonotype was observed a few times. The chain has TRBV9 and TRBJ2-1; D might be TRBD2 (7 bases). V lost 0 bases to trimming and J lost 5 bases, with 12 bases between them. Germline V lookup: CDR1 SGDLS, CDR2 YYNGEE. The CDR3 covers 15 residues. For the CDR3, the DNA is TGTGCCAGCAGCGTAGGAGGGGGGGAAAACAATGAGCAGTTCTTC. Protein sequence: CASSVGGGENNEQFF.

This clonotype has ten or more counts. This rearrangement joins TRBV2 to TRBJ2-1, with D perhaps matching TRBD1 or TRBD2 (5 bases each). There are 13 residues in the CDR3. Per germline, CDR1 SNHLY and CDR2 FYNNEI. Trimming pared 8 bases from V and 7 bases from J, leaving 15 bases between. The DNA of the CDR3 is TGTGCCAGCGTCCGGGACGGGGCGAATGAGCAGTTCTTC. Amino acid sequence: CASVRDGANEQFF.

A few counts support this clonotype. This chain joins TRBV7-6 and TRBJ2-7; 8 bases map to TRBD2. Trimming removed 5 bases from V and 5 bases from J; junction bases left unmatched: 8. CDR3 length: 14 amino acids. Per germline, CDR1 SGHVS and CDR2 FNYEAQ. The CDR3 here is CASSPLAGRDEQYF. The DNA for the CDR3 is TGTGCCAGCAGCCCCTTAGCGGGACGGGACGAGCAGTACTTC.

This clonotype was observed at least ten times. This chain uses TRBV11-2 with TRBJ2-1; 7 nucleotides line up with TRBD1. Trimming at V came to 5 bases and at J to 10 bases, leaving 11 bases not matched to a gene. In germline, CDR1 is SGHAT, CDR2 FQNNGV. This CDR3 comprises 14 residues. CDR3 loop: CASSIRQGSREQFF. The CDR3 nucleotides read TGTGCCAGCAGCATAAGACAGGGTTCAAGAGAGCAGTTCTTC.

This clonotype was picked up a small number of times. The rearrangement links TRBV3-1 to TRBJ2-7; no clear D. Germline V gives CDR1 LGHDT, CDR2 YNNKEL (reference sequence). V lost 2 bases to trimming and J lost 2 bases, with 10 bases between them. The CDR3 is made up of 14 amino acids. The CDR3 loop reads CASSQHAATYEQYF. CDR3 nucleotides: TGTGCCAGCAGCCAACACGCCGCAACCTACGAGCAGTACTTC.

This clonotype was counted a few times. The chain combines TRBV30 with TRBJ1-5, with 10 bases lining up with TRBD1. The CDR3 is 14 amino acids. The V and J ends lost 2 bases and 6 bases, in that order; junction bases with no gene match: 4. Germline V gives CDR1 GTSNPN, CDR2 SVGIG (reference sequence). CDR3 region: CAWSKTGGSQPQHF. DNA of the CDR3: TGTGCCTGGAGTAAGACAGGGGGCAGTCAGCCCCAGCATTTT.

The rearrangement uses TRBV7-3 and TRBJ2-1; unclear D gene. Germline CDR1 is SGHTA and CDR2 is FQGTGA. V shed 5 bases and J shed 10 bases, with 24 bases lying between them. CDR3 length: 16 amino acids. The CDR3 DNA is TGTGCCAGCAGCCCCCAAGTATCGGACCTACAAAGGGAGCAGTTCTTC. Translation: CASSPQVSDLQREQFF.

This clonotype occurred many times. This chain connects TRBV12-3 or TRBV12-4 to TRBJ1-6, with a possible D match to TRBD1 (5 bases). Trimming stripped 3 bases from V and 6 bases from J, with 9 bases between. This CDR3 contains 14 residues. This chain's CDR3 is CASSFGDVNSPLHF. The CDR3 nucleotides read TGTGCCAGCAGTTTCGGGGACGTTAATTCACCCCTCCACTTT.

CDR3 loop: CSARTPSYEQYF. In DNA form, the CDR3 reads TGCAGCGCCCGGACTCCTTCCTACGAGCAGTACTTC. The chain couples TRBV29-1 to TRBJ2-7; D possibly corresponds to TRBD2 (5 bases). This CDR3 is 12 amino acids long. V lost 7 bases to trimming and J lost 1 base, with 11 bases between them. In germline, CDR1 is SQVTM, CDR2 ANQGSEA.

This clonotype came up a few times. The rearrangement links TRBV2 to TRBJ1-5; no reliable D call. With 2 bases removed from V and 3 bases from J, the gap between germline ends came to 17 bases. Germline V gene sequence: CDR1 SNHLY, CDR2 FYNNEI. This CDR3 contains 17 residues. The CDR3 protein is CASSETPRGQFNQPQHF. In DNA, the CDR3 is TGTGCCAGCAGTGAAACCCCGAGAGGGCAGTTCAATCAGCCCCAGCATTTT. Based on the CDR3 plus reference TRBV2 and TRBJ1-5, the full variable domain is EPEVTQTPSHQVTQMGQEVILRCVPISNHLYFYWYRQILGQKVEFLVSFYNNEISEKSEIFDDQFSVERPDGSNFTLKIRSTKLEDSAMYFCASSETPRGQFNQPQHFGDGTRLSIL.

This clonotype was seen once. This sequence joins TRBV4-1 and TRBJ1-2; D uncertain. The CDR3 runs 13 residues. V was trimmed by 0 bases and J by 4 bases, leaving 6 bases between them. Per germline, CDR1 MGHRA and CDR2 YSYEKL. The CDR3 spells CASSQEGFYGYTF. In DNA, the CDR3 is TGCGCCAGCAGCCAAGAAGGATTCTATGGCTACACCTTC.

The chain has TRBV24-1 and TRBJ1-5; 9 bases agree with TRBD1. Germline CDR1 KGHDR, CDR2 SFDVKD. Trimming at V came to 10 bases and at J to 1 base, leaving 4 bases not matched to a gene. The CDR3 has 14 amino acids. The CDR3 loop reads CATMGQGSNQPQHF. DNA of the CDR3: TGTGCCACAATGGGACAGGGAAGCAATCAGCCCCAGCATTTT.

The CDR3 loop is CSARNLLATNTGELFF. CDR3 sequence (DNA): TGCAGTGCTAGAAATCTGCTAGCGACGAACACCGGGGAGCTGTTTTTT. The chain carries TRBV20-1 and TRBJ2-2; D is perhaps TRBD2 (6 bases). Trimming cost V 2 bases and J 0 bases, with 13 bases left between them. Germline V gives CDR1 DFQATT, CDR2 SNEGSKA (reference sequence). The CDR3 totals 16 residues.

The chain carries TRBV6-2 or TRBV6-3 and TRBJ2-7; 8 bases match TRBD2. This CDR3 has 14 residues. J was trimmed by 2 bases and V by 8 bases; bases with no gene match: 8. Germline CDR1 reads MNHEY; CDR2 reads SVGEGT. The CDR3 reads CASLRAGGTYEQYF. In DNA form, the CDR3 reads TGTGCCAGCCTTAGGGCGGGAGGAACCTACGAGCAGTACTTC.

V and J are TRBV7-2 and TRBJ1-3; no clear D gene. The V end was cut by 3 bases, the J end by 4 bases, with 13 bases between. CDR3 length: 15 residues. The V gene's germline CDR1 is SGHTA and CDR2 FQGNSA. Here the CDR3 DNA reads TGTGCCAGCAGCTTCACGGGATTCCTAGGAAACACCATATATTTT. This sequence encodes CASSFTGFLGNTIYF.

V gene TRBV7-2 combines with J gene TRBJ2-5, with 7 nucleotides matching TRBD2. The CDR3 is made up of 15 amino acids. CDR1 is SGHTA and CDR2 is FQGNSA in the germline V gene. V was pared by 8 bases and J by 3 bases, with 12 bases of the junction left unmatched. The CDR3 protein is CASGWAGAREETQYF. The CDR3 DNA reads TGTGCCAGCGGGTGGGCGGGAGCCAGGGAAGAGACCCAGTACTTC.

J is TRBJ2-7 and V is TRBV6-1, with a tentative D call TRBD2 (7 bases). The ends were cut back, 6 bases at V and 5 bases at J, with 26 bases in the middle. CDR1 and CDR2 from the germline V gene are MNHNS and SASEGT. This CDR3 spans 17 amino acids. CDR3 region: CASSSRFHLGGGHEQYF. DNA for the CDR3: TGTGCCAGCAGCTCCCGATTCCACCTGGGGGGGGGGCACGAGCAGTACTTC.

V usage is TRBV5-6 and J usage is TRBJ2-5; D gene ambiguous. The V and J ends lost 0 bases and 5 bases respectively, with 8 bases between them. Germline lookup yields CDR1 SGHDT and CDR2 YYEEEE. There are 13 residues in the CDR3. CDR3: CASSLVESETQYF. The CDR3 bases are TGTGCCAGCAGCTTGGTGGAGTCCGAGACCCAGTACTTC.

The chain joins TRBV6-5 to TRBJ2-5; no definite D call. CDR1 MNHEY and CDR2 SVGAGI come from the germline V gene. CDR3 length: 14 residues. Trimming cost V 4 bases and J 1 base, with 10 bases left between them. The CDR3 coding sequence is TGTGCCAGCAGTTCCTTTGGACGCCAAGAGACCCAGTACTTC. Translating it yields CASSSFGRQETQYF.